The 31 T cell receptor beta chains below all came from one sample that was sequenced in a study of blood T cell repertoires in COVID-19. Measured with immunoSEQ multiplex PCR; TCRdb has only the in-frame clones, and not every one. The sample has fewer than 250,000 clones; 70% to 85% are singletons. The sequenced sample consisted of PBMCs or T cells enriched from blood (not recorded which). Source of these receptors: a woman aged 25-40 years who had recovered from COVID-19.

This chain connects TRBV5-4 to TRBJ1-6, with a tentative D call TRBD1 (6 bases). V was trimmed by 4 bases and J by 6 bases, leaving 8 bases between them. CDR1 SGHNT and CDR2 YYREEE come from the germline V gene (reference sequence). The CDR3 length is 13 residues. Here the CDR3 DNA reads TGTGCCAGCAGCAAGGACAGTAATTCACCCCTCCACTTT. Translating it yields CASSKDSNSPLHF.

The V gene is TRBV23-1, the J gene TRBJ1-6, with 11 bases that match TRBD1. TRBV23-1 qualifies as an ORF whose function is uncertain. This CDR3 is 18 amino acids long. The J segment lost 7 bases and the V segment lost 0 bases, leaving 8 bases of the junction unmatched. CDR3 nucleotide sequence: TGCGCCAGCAGTCAATCTCCCGGGACAGGGGGTTGGAATTCACCCCTCCACTTT. This translates into CASSQSPGTGGWNSPLHF.

The CDR3 spells CASSFFAGGTDTQYF. In DNA, the CDR3 is TGTGCCAGCAGCTTTTTTGCGGGGGGGACAGATACGCAGTATTTT. The chain joins TRBV5-5 to TRBJ2-3; 9 bases agree with TRBD2. V lost 2 bases, J lost 3 bases, and 4 bases stayed unmatched. The CDR3 loop spans 15 amino acids. In germline, CDR1 is SGHKS, CDR2 YYEKEE (reference sequence).

The V gene is TRBV21-1, the J gene TRBJ1-4; the table's TRBD1 call for D was not verified on the DNA. TRBV21-1 is reported as a pseudogene. CDR3 size: 15 residues. The CDR3 DNA is TGTGCCAGCACCCTGGGACAGGGAGGAGATGAAAAACTGTTTTTT. This translates into CASTLGQGGDEKLFF.

The chain recombines TRBV2 with TRBJ2-7; tentatively, D is TRBD2 (6 bases). This CDR3 contains 14 residues. Germline V lookup: CDR1 SNHLY, CDR2 FYNNEI. The germline V and J ends were trimmed by 7 bases and 7 bases, with 20 bases remaining between them. CDR3 DNA sequence: TGTGCCAGCAAAGCCCGTACGGGGGTCGGGGAGCAGTACTTC. It specifies CASKARTGVGEQYF.

This clone has a single count. This chain connects TRBV27 to TRBJ2-7; D not resolved. Germline CDR1 reads MNHEY; CDR2 reads SMNVEV (reference sequence). This CDR3 has 13 amino acids. Trimming took 3 bases from V and 1 from J, leaving 7 bases between them. This CDR3 reads CASSFVTSYEQYF. In DNA form, the CDR3 reads TGTGCCAGCAGTTTTGTCACATCCTACGAGCAGTACTTC.

In DNA form, the CDR3 reads TGTGCCGGAACCGGGACTAGCGGGACGAGGGATACGCAGTATTTT. It specifies CAGTGTSGTRDTQYF. The chain recombines TRBV2 with TRBJ2-3, with 13 bases that match TRBD2. Trimming at V came to 11 bases and at J to 6 bases, leaving 11 bases not matched to a gene. CDR1 SNHLY and CDR2 FYNNEI come from the germline V gene. This CDR3 has 15 amino acids.

In this sample, this clone turned up once. Germline is not matched at one junction end, which may reflect a read error. This chain connects TRBV3-1 (or the pseudogene TRBV3-2) to TRBJ1-5, with 7 bases aligning to TRBD1. Germline-derived CDR1 and CDR2 are LGHDT and YNNKEL (reference sequence). The CDR3 has 12 residues. In nucleotides, the CDR3 is TGTGCCAGCAGCCATACGACAGGGCCTCTCGATTTT. Amino acids: CASSHTTGPLDF.

V is TRBV7-9 and J is TRBJ2-4; D is unclear. The CDR3 has 15 amino acids. Between the trimmed V and J ends, which lost 3 bases and 5 bases, there was a span of 14 bases. CDR1 SEHNR and CDR2 FQNEAQ come from the germline V gene (reference sequence). Here the CDR3 DNA reads TGTGCCAGCAGCTTCCAGACTCCCGCCGAAAACATTCAGTACTTC. It codes for CASSFQTPAENIQYF.

Remarks on this clone: Other DNA variants within this sample encode the same CDR3. V gene TRBV2 combines with J gene TRBJ2-5; TRBD2 agrees at 10 bases. The CDR3 consists of 15 residues. V shed 1 base, J shed 5 bases, and the junction held 4 bases outside the gene matches. CDR1 and CDR2 from the germline V gene are SNHLY and FYNNEI. The DNA of the CDR3 is TGTGCCAGCAGTGAAGTAGCGGGGGGCCTGGAGACCCAGTACTTC. Translated, it gives CASSEVAGGLETQYF. The complete variable domain, with remaining parts taken from reference TRBV2 and TRBJ2-5, reads EPEVTQTPSHQVTQMGQEVILRCVPISNHLYFYWYRQILGQKVEFLVSFYNNEISEKSEIFDDQFSVERPDGSNFTLKIRSTKLEDSAMYFCASSEVAGGLETQYFGPGTRLLVL.

This rearrangement joins TRBV5-1 to TRBJ2-3, with 8 bases identical to TRBD2. The J segment lost 0 bases and the V segment lost 0 bases, leaving 15 bases of the junction unmatched. The CDR3 is 20 residues long. The V gene's germline CDR1 is SGHRS and CDR2 YFSETQ. CDR3 nucleotides: TGCGCCAGCAGCTTGGAGGGAGGGCTCACAGCGGGGGCTAGCACAGATACGCAGTATTTT. Its protein is CASSLEGGLTAGASTDTQYF.

The J gene is TRBJ1-1, the V gene TRBV18; D is possibly TRBD1 (6 bases). Trimming removed 3 bases at V and 8 bases at J, with 13 bases between. The CDR3 totals 13 residues. Germline lookup yields CDR1 KGHSH and CDR2 LQKENI. This CDR3 is CASSPGSGQEAFF. The CDR3 region has the DNA TGTGCCAGCTCACCGGGGTCGGGACAAGAAGCTTTCTTT.

V gene TRBV2 combines with J gene TRBJ2-1, with D maybe TRBD1 (5 bases). Germline CDR1 is SNHLY and CDR2 is FYNNEI. The V end was cut by 7 bases, the J end by 1 base, with 11 bases between. This CDR3 is 14 amino acids long. CDR3 DNA: TGTGCCAGCAAGGCAAGGGGTTCCTACAATGAGCAGTTCTTC. Its protein is CASKARGSYNEQFF. The full variable domain, rest sourced from reference TRBV2 and TRBJ2-1, is EPEVTQTPSHQVTQMGQEVILRCVPISNHLYFYWYRQILGQKVEFLVSFYNNEISEKSEIFDDQFSVERPDGSNFTLKIRSTKLEDSAMYFCASKARGSYNEQFFGPGTRLTVL.

This rearrangement joins TRBV18 to TRBJ2-5; maybe TRBD1 (5 bases). Trimming took off 3 bases at V and 3 bases at J, with 11 bases between the two ends. Germline lookup yields CDR1 KGHSH and CDR2 LQKENI. The CDR3 extends over 14 amino acids. The CDR3 bases are TGTGCCAGCTCACCCCGCAGGGTGGAAGAGACCCAGTACTTC. As protein: CASSPRRVEETQYF.

The table lists this clone with a few counts. The chain links TRBV6-5 to TRBJ1-6; D not resolved. The germline V and J ends were trimmed by 6 bases and 7 bases, with 4 bases remaining between them. The germline CDR1 and CDR2 sequences are MNHEY and SVGAGI. CDR3 size: 11 residues. In DNA form, the CDR3 reads TGTGCCAGCAGCCAAAATTCACCCCTCCACTTT. It translates to CASSQNSPLHF.

This clone was found a few times. This chain links TRBV10-3 with TRBJ2-3; 12 bases are a match to TRBD1. The germline V gene encodes CDR1 ENHRY and CDR2 SYGVKD. The V and J ends lost 6 bases and 5 bases, in that order; junction bases with no gene match: 6. This CDR3 has 15 amino acids. DNA of the CDR3: TGTGCCATCAGGGGGACAGGGGGCCGGAAAGATACGCAGTATTTT. It yields the protein CAIRGTGGRKDTQYF.

This chain links TRBV18 with TRBJ1-2; 9 bases map to TRBD1. Germline CDR1 and CDR2: KGHSH and LQKENI. J gave up 6 bases and V 4 bases, and 9 bases lay outside the gene matches. The CDR3 covers 15 residues. CDR3 protein: CASSRSSGTGNGYTF. For the CDR3, the DNA is TGTGCCAGCTCACGGAGCTCCGGGACAGGGAATGGCTACACCTTC. Supplemented by reference TRBV18 and TRBJ1-2, the full variable domain reads NAGVMQNPRHLVRRRGQEARLRCSPMKGHSHVYWYRQLPEEGLKFMVYLQKENIIDESGMPKERFSAEFPKEGPSILRIQQVVRGDSAAYFCASSRSSGTGNGYTFGSGTRLTVV.

This clone occurred a few times. V is TRBV18 and J is TRBJ2-1; the D gene is possibly TRBD1 (6 bases). This CDR3 comprises 17 residues. V was shortened by 0 bases and J by 2 bases, with 14 bases between the two germline ends. Per the germline V gene, CDR1 is KGHSH and CDR2 is LQKENI. CDR3 region: CASSPPVQGVTYNEQFF. The CDR3 coding sequence is TGTGCCAGCTCACCACCGGTACAGGGTGTTACCTACAATGAGCAGTTCTTC.

The V and J genes are TRBV3-1 (or the pseudogene TRBV3-2) and TRBJ2-3, with D unclear. This CDR3 contains 14 residues. Germline CDR1 is LGHDT and CDR2 is YNNKEL (reference sequence). Trimming pared 1 base from V and 7 bases from J, leaving 12 bases between. The CDR3 coding sequence is TGTGCCAGCAGCCAAGGTTGGGCTATTAATACGCAGTATTTT. Residues: CASSQGWAINTQYF.

The chain recombines TRBV4-2 with TRBJ1-2; D uncertain. Germline V gene sequence: CDR1 LGHNA, CDR2 YNFKEQ. Trimming cost V 1 base and J 2 bases, with 2 bases left between them. CDR3 size: 12 residues. The chain's CDR3 is CASSQANYGYTF. The CDR3 DNA sequence: TGTGCCAGCAGCCAAGCGAACTATGGCTACACCTTC.

This clone was detected only a few times. This chain connects TRBV7-2 to TRBJ2-3, with a possible D match to TRBD2 (5 bases). Germline V CDR1 and CDR2: SGHTA, FQGNSA. V was clipped by 4 bases and J by 5 bases, with 19 bases between them. CDR3 length equals 16 residues. The CDR3, as DNA: TGTGCCAGCAGCTCTACCTTCCTAAGCGGAAGAGATACGCAGTATTTT. Translation gives CASSSTFLSGRDTQYF.

The V gene is TRBV29-1, the J gene TRBJ1-2; 9 positions match TRBD1. This CDR3 is 12 amino acids long. V was clipped by 7 bases and J by 8 bases; unmatched bases: 8. In germline, CDR1 is SQVTM, CDR2 ANQGSEA. Here the CDR3 DNA reads TGCAGCGGCGGACAGGGGATAGAGGGCTACACCTTC. This codes for CSGGQGIEGYTF. The variable domain in full, completed from reference TRBV29-1 and TRBJ1-2, reads SAVISQKPSRDICQRGTSLTIQCQVDSQVTMMFWYRQQPGQSLTLIATANQGSEATYESGFVIDKFPISRPNLTFSTLTVSNMSPEDSSIYLCSGGQGIEGYTFGSGTRLTVV.

This chain connects TRBV12-5 to TRBJ1-2; D is unresolved. CDR1 is LGHNT, CDR2 FRNRAP, per germline. The CDR3 has 14 residues. The V and J ends lost 1 base and 3 bases respectively, with 9 bases between them. The CDR3 nucleotides are TGTGCTAGTGGTTTGGATGCAGGCCACTATGGCTACACCTTC. Its translation: CASGLDAGHYGYTF.

The chain couples TRBV11-2 to TRBJ2-3; TRBD1 agrees at 12 bases. In germline, CDR1 is SGHAT, CDR2 FQNNGV. This CDR3 contains 16 residues. The J segment lost 4 bases and the V segment lost 0 bases, leaving 2 bases of the junction unmatched. CDR3 amino acids: CASSLDGTGGADTQYF. The DNA of the CDR3 is TGTGCCAGCAGCTTAGATGGGACAGGGGGCGCAGATACGCAGTATTTT.

The rearrangement uses TRBV28 and TRBJ2-7, with a possible D match to TRBD2 (7 bases). V was pared by 8 bases and J by 5 bases, with 19 bases between. CDR1 MDHEN and CDR2 SYDVKM come from the germline V gene. The CDR3 contains 14 residues. The CDR3 DNA reads TGTGCCAGCTTACTTGCCGGGGGGCTCCACGAGCAGTACTTC. Residues: CASLLAGGLHEQYF.

In this sample, this clone turned up a few times. This sequence joins TRBV7-3 and TRBJ2-5, with 10 bases lining up with TRBD2. Germline V CDR1 and CDR2: SGHTA, FQGTGA. The CDR3 totals 15 residues. V was clipped by 5 bases and J by 2 bases; unmatched bases: 5. CDR3 bases: TGTGCCAGCAGCGCGGGACTAGCGTTTCAAGAGACCCAGTACTTC. This encodes CASSAGLAFQETQYF. Full variable domain (rest looked up from reference TRBV7-3 and TRBJ2-5): GAGVSQTPSNKVTEKGKYVELRCDPISGHTALYWYRQSLGQGPEFLIYFQGTGAADDSGLPNDRFFAVRPEGSVSTLKIQRTERGDSAVYLCASSAGLAFQETQYFGPGTRLLVL.

This chain joins TRBV11-3 and TRBJ2-1; perhaps TRBD1 as D (6 bases). CDR1 is SGHNT and CDR2 is YENEEA in the germline V gene. V lost 5 bases to trimming and J lost 2 bases, with 16 bases between them. The CDR3 has 16 residues. The CDR3 nucleotides are TGTGCCAGCAGCCCAGGGGTAGGGGACCCCTACAATGAGCAGTTCTTC. Protein product: CASSPGVGDPYNEQFF.

The chain couples TRBV24-1 to TRBJ2-5; weak D call: TRBD2 (5 bases). Between the trimmed V and J ends, which lost 9 bases and 3 bases, there was a span of 16 bases. This CDR3 has 14 amino acids. Germline V CDR1 and CDR2: KGHDR, SFDVKD. In nucleotides, the CDR3 is TGTGCCACCGTGTCCCATGACGGGAAAGAGACCCAGTACTTC. It translates to CATVSHDGKETQYF.

The chain carries TRBV13 and TRBJ1-4; D is unresolved. This CDR3 contains 16 residues. V shed 1 base and J shed 1 base, with 10 bases lying between them. Germline values: CDR1 PRHDT, CDR2 FYEKMQ (reference sequence). The CDR3 is CASSLDSPETNEKLFF. CDR3 coding DNA: TGTGCCAGCAGCTTAGATTCTCCAGAAACTAATGAAAAACTGTTTTTT.

This sequence joins TRBV9 and TRBJ2-7, with D possibly TRBD2 on 6 matching bases. The CDR3 has 14 amino acids. V lost 0 bases and J lost 3, with 10 bases in between. The germline V gene encodes CDR1 SGDLS and CDR2 YYNGEE. The CDR3 DNA sequence: TGTGCCAGCAGCGTAGGTAGCGGTTACTACGAGCAGTACTTC. Translation gives CASSVGSGYYEQYF.

V and J are TRBV7-2 and TRBJ2-2, with 8 nucleotides matching TRBD1. CDR3 length: 14 residues. CDR1 and CDR2 from the germline V gene are SGHTA and FQGNSA. V lost 7 bases to trimming and J lost 2 bases; unmatched junction nucleotides: 3. CDR3 in DNA: TGTGCCAGCATGGGGACAGGCAACACCGGGGAGCTGTTTTTT. Its translation: CASMGTGNTGELFF.